Presented here are 20 T cell receptor beta chains from one specimen sequenced in a study of blood T cell repertoires in COVID-19. The assay was immunoSEQ multiplex PCR, and TCRdb's table has in-frame clones only and misses some. Found here are roughly 180,000 clones, around 79% of them singletons; the top ten hold roughly 17%. The source material was peripheral blood. Receptor source: a man in his fifties or sixties with active or convalescent COVID-19.

This clone occurred a few times. The rearrangement links TRBV7-9 to TRBJ2-7, with D perhaps matching TRBD1 (6 bases). Trimming left V 7 bases short and J 1 base short, with 20 bases between. The CDR3 has 16 residues. Germline CDR1 and CDR2: SEHNR and FQNEAQ (reference sequence). This chain's CDR3 is CASINKGVSLSYEQYF. In nucleotides, the CDR3 is TGTGCCAGCATTAATAAGGGGGTCTCACTGTCCTACGAGCAGTACTTC.

The chain combines TRBV25-1 with TRBJ2-7; possible D gene TRBD2, 5 bases. CDR3 size: 13 residues. Trimming took 2 bases from V and 3 from J, leaving 8 bases between them. The germline V gene encodes CDR1 MGHDK and CDR2 SYGVNS. CDR3 in amino acids: CASSEREYYEQYF. The CDR3, as DNA: TGTGCCAGCAGTGAACGGGAATACTACGAGCAGTACTTC.

This chain joins TRBV7-6 and TRBJ2-3; D is undetermined. This CDR3 comprises 14 residues. From germline, CDR1 is SGHVS and CDR2 FNYEAQ. Trimming pared 5 bases from V and 2 bases from J, leaving 11 bases between. The CDR3 nucleotides are TGTGCCAGCAGCCCTCGGTCCCTCACAGATACGCAGTATTTT. Its protein product is CASSPRSLTDTQYF.

CDR3 residues: CASSTQGLASEQYF. In nucleotides, the CDR3 is TGTGCCAGCAGCACCCAGGGACTAGCTAGCGAGCAGTACTTC. The rearrangement uses TRBV9 and TRBJ2-7; 9 bases map to TRBD2. V dropped 4 bases and J dropped 6; count of bases not matched to a gene: 8. The CDR3 sequence is 14 residues long. Germline CDR1 and CDR2: SGDLS and YYNGEE.

This chain connects TRBV3-1 (or the pseudogene TRBV3-2) to TRBJ2-1, with 13 bases matching TRBD2. The germline CDR1 and CDR2 sequences are LGHDT and YNNKEL (reference sequence). The V and J ends lost 0 bases and 3 bases, in that order; junction bases with no gene match: 5. This CDR3 comprises 18 residues. The CDR3 DNA reads TGTGCCAGCAGCCAAGATTTCGGGACTAGCGGGGTCTACAATGAGCAGTTCTTC. This encodes CASSQDFGTSGVYNEQFF.

V is TRBV28 and J is TRBJ2-7; 8 bases match TRBD2. Trimming took 7 bases from V and 6 from J; bases not matched to a gene: 5. Germline loops: CDR1 MDHEN, CDR2 SYDVKM. The CDR3 runs 12 residues. The CDR3: CASNHRGGEQYF. In nucleotides, the CDR3 is TGTGCCAGCAACCATCGGGGGGGCGAGCAGTACTTC.

The CDR3 loop reads CASSFLAGLPGGEQFF. For the CDR3, the DNA is TGTGCCAGCAGTTTTCTAGCGGGCCTCCCCGGTGGGGAGCAGTTCTTC. The chain recombines TRBV5-5 with TRBJ2-1; 8 nucleotides line up with TRBD2. After removal of 5 bases from V and 10 bases from J, the junction contained 17 bases not matched to a gene. Germline CDR1 reads SGHKS; CDR2 reads YYEKEE (reference sequence). This CDR3 spans 16 amino acids.

The rearrangement uses TRBV2 and TRBJ2-7; 9 bases are a match to TRBD2. In germline, CDR1 is SNHLY, CDR2 FYNNEI. There are 15 residues in the CDR3. The trim removed 4 bases at V and 4 bases at J, leaving 8 bases unmatched. CDR3 amino acids: CASSVGASGTYEQYF. Written as DNA, the CDR3 is TGTGCCAGCAGTGTAGGGGCTAGCGGGACGTACGAGCAGTACTTC.

DNA for the CDR3: TGTGCCAGCAGCTTAGGTTCTAGCGGTACCGGGGAGCTGTTTTTT. Its translation: CASSLGSSGTGELFF. The V call is TRBV7-2, the J call TRBJ2-2; 7 positions match TRBD2. CDR1 SGHTA and CDR2 FQGNSA come from the germline V gene. V shed 1 base, J shed 5 bases, and the junction held 4 bases outside the gene matches. The length of the CDR3 is 15 residues. The variable domain in full, completed from reference TRBV7-2 and TRBJ2-2, reads GAGVSQSPSNKVTEKGKDVELRCDPISGHTALYWYRQSLGQGLEFLIYFQGNSAPDKSGLPSDRFSAERTGGSVSTLTIQRTQQEDSAVYLCASSLGSSGTGELFFGEGSRLTVL.

The chain recombines TRBV10-3 with TRBJ1-1, with 7 positions matching TRBD1. J lost 1 base, V lost 4 bases, and 6 bases had no gene match. In germline, CDR1 is ENHRY, CDR2 SYGVKD. The CDR3 runs 15 residues. The CDR3 sequence: CAISATRGANTEAFF. DNA for the CDR3: TGTGCCATCAGTGCCACCAGGGGGGCGAACACTGAAGCTTTCTTT.

This chain uses TRBV5-4 with TRBJ2-6, with 9 bases fitting TRBD2. V shed 4 bases, J shed 0 bases, and the junction held 8 bases outside the gene matches. The CDR3 consists of 18 residues. CDR1 is SGHNT and CDR2 is YYREEE in the germline V gene (reference sequence). The CDR3 nucleotides read TGTGCCAGCAGCGCCGGGACTAGCCTCGACTCTGGGGCCAACGTCCTGACTTTC. Protein: CASSAGTSLDSGANVLTF.

The sample holds a few counts of this clone. The gene calls are TRBV11-2 and TRBJ2-1; 8 bases line up with TRBD2. In germline, CDR1 is SGHAT, CDR2 FQNNGV. CDR3 size: 18 residues. After removal of 1 base from V and 4 bases from J, the junction contained 12 bases not matched to a gene. CDR3 bases: TGTGCCAGCAGCTTAGGTGGTAGCGGGACACTTTTATACAATGAGCAGTTCTTC. This codes for CASSLGGSGTLLYNEQFF.

The V call is TRBV6-1, the J call TRBJ1-5; D not resolved. The CDR3 contains 12 residues. The V gene's germline CDR1 is MNHNS and CDR2 SASEGT. V lost 3 bases and J lost 7, with 7 bases in between. The CDR3 bases are TGTGCCAGCAGTGATGGGAGGCAGCCCCAGCATTTT. Translating it yields CASSDGRQPQHF.

V is TRBV19 and J is TRBJ1-1; D is possibly TRBD1 (6 bases). Trimming pared 3 bases from V and 0 bases from J, leaving 11 bases between. Germline CDR1 reads LNHDA; CDR2 reads SQIVND (reference sequence). CDR3 length: 15 amino acids. The DNA of the CDR3 is TGTGCCAGTAGTATTAGGAACAGGGTGAACACTGAAGCTTTCTTT. This encodes CASSIRNRVNTEAFF.

The rearrangement links TRBV28 to TRBJ2-3, with 7 bases aligning to TRBD1. The J segment lost 4 bases and the V segment lost 5 bases, leaving 6 bases of the junction unmatched. Per germline, CDR1 MDHEN and CDR2 SYDVKM. This CDR3 region has 14 residues. For the CDR3, the DNA is TGTGCCAGCAGTGCACAGGGGATCGCAGATACGCAGTATTTT. This encodes CASSAQGIADTQYF.

CDR3 coding DNA: TGTGCCAGCAGACAGGGGTCCTACGAGCAGTACTTC. Its translation: CASRQGSYEQYF. This chain links TRBV6-6 with TRBJ2-7; 7 positions match TRBD1. The CDR3 is 12 residues long. The ends lost 6 bases at V and 1 base at J; junction bases unmatched: 0. From germline, CDR1 is MNHNY and CDR2 SVGAGI (reference sequence).

J is TRBJ1-1 and V is TRBV10-3; 8 bases line up with TRBD1. Trimming cost V 4 bases and J 7 bases; bases outside gene matches: 14. CDR1 is ENHRY and CDR2 is SYGVKD in the germline V gene. This CDR3 is 16 amino acids long. The CDR3 loop is CAISGSRGRGLGEAFF. The CDR3 DNA sequence: TGTGCCATCAGTGGAAGTCGCGGCAGGGGGCTAGGTGAAGCTTTCTTT.

This clone showed up just once. The V call is TRBV5-1, the J call TRBJ2-3; 9 nucleotides line up with TRBD2. CDR1 is SGHRS, CDR2 YFSETQ, per germline. With 0 bases clipped from V and 1 base from J, the junction kept 6 bases outside the gene matches. There are 17 residues in the CDR3. CDR3 nucleotide sequence: TGCGCCAGCAGCTTGGCGGTGACTAGCGGCCGCACAGATACGCAGTATTTT. Amino acids: CASSLAVTSGRTDTQYF. Full variable domain (missing parts from reference TRBV5-1 and TRBJ2-3): KAGVTQTPRYLIKTRGQQVTLSCSPISGHRSVSWYQQTPGQGLQFLFEYFSETQRNKGNFPGRFSGRQFSNSRSEMNVSTLELGDSALYLCASSLAVTSGRTDTQYFGPGTRLTVL.

The genes are TRBV4-3 and TRBJ1-4; D is ambiguous. This CDR3 contains 15 residues. The germline V gene encodes CDR1 LGHNA and CDR2 YSLEER. Trimming stripped 1 base from V and 3 bases from J, with 9 bases between. The CDR3 DNA is TGCGCCAGCAGCCAAGGGAACGGAGCTAATGAAAAACTGTTTTTT. Translated, it gives CASSQGNGANEKLFF.

The chain couples TRBV21-1 to TRBJ1-5. TRBV21-1 is a known pseudogene. The CDR3 is 18 residues long. The CDR3 region is CASSKEGRFGSSNQPQHF. In DNA form, the CDR3 reads TGTGCCAGCAGCAAAGAGGGCCGGTTTGGGAGTAGCAATCAGCCCCAGCATTTT.